The source of this T cell receptor (beta chain) is a study of cytomegalovirus exposure and HLA in healthy donors. General study points: Through in vitro validation, three CMV-associated chains were shown to be specific for CMV antigens. In the 120 validation repertoires, around 95% of cluster scores exceeded 0, per a later analysis.

Some clones are missing from TCRdb's copy, which holds only in-frame ones; the method was immunoSEQ multiplex PCR. Of fewer than 350,000 clones in the sample, around nine tenths are singletons; the top ten hold about 0.9%. As concerns this clone: Its antigen is not identified.

The V and J ends lost 0 bases and 6 bases respectively, with 12 bases between them. In germline, CDR1 is MNHEY, CDR2 SVGAGI. This CDR3 is 15 amino acids long. The origin of this receptor is a woman aged 18-30 years in good health and CMV-seronegative. V is TRBV6-5 and J is TRBJ2-1; TRBD2 is a possible D gene (6 bases). The sequenced material came from PBMCs. Here the CDR3 reads CASSYSIGGSNEQFF. CDR3 DNA: TGTGCCAGCAGTTACTCGATCGGAGGGAGCAATGAGCAGTTCTTC.